The clone carrying this T cell receptor beta chain appeared once. This sample is part of a study of T cell repertoires in cytomegalovirus infection. The CDR3 has 15 residues. The trim removed 8 bases at V and 5 bases at J, leaving 12 bases unmatched. Germline V gene sequence: CDR1 DFQATT, CDR2 SNEGSKA (reference sequence). TCRdb reprocessed the reads with MiXCR, giving one entry per CDR3 protein. The data contain 150,000 to 180,000 distinct CDR3 sequences, about a quarter of them singletons. The V call is TRBV20-1, the J call TRBJ2-5, with 12 bases identical to TRBD2. The receptor comes from a human donor in good health (CMV status not recorded). Some clones in this sample may be carry-over from other donors' samples. Sequencing input: PBMCs. The chain's CDR3 is CSRGLAGTRGETQYF. CDR3 bases: TGCAGTCGCGGACTAGCGGGGACTCGGGGGGAGACCCAGTACTTC.